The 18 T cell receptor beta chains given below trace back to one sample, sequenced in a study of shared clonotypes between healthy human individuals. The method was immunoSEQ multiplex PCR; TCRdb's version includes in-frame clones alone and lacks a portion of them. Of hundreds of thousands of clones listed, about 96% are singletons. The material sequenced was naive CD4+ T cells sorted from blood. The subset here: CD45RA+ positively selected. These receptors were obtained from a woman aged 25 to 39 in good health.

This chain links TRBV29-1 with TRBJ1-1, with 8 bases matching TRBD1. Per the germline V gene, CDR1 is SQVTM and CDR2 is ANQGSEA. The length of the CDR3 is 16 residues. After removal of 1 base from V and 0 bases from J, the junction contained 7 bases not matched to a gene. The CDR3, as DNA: TGCAGCGTTGAAGGACAGGGGAAAACCATGAACACTGAAGCTTTCTTT. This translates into CSVEGQGKTMNTEAFF.

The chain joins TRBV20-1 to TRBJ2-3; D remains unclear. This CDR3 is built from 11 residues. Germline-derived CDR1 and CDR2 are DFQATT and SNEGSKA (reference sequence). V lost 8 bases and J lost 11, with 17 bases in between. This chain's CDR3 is CSHLRSREQYF. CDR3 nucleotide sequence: TGCAGTCATCTTCGGAGTCGTGAGCAGTATTTT.

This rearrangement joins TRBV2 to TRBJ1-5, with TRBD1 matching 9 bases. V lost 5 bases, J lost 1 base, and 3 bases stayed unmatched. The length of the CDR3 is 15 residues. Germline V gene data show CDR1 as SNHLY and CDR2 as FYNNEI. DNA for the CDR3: TGTGCCAGCAGTCCACAGGGGGCGAGCAATCAGCCCCAGCATTTT. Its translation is CASSPQGASNQPQHF. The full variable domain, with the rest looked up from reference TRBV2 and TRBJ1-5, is EPEVTQTPSHQVTQMGQEVILRCVPISNHLYFYWYRQILGQKVEFLVSFYNNEISEKSEIFDDQFSVERPDGSNFTLKIRSTKLEDSAMYFCASSPQGASNQPQHFGDGTRLSIL.

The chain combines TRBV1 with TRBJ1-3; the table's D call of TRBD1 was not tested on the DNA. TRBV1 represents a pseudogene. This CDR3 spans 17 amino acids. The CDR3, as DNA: TGCACCAGCAGCCAAGACTTACCCGACAGGGGGACAAACACCATATATTTT. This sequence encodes CTSSQDLPDRGTNTIYF.

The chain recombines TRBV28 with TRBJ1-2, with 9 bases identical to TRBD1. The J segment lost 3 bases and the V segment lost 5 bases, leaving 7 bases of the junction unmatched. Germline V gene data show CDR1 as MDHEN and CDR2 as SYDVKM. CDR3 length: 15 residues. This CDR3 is CASSPTGTGYYGYTF. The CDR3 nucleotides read TGTGCCAGCAGTCCAACCGGGACAGGGTACTATGGCTACACCTTC.

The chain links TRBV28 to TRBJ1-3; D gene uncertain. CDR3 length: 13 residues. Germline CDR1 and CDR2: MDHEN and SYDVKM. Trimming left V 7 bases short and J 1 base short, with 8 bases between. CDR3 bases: TGTGCCAGCAACGGTCCTTCTGGAAACACCATATATTTT. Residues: CASNGPSGNTIYF.

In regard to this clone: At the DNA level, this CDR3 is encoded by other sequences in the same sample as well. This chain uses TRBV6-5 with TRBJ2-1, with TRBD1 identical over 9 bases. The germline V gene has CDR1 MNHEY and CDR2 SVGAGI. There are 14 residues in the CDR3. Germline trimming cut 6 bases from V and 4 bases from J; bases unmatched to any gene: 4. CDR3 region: CASRTGTGYNEQFF. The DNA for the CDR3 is TGTGCCAGCAGAACCGGGACAGGGTACAATGAGCAGTTCTTC.

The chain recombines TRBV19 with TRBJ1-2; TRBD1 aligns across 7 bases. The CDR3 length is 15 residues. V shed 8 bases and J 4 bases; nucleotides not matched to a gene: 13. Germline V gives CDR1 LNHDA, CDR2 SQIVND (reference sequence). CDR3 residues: CASSTTGKASYGYTF. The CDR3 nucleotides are TGTGCCAGTTCTACGACAGGGAAGGCCTCCTATGGCTACACCTTC.

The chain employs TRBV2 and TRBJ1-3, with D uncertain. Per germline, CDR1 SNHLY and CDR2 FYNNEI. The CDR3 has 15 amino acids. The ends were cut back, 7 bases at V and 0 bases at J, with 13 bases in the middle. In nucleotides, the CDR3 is TGTGCCAGCAAGATGGCGGATTTCTCTGGAAACACCATATATTTT. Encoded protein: CASKMADFSGNTIYF. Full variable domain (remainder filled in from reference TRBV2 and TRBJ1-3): EPEVTQTPSHQVTQMGQEVILRCVPISNHLYFYWYRQILGQKVEFLVSFYNNEISEKSEIFDDQFSVERPDGSNFTLKIRSTKLEDSAMYFCASKMADFSGNTIYFGEGSWLTVV.

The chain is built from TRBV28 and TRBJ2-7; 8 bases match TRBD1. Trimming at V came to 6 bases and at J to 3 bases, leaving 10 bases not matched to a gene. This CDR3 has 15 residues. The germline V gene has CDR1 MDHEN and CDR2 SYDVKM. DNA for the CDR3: TGTGCCAGCAGGGCCACAGGGGGGCGAGACTACGAGCAGTACTTC. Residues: CASRATGGRDYEQYF.

CDR3 residues: CASSGQNSNQPQHF. CDR3 bases: TGTGCCAGCAGTGGACAGAATAGCAATCAGCCCCAGCATTTT. The chain links TRBV25-1 to TRBJ1-5, with a possible D match to TRBD1 (5 bases). CDR1 is MGHDK, CDR2 SYGVNS, per germline. The CDR3 loop spans 14 amino acids. The V end was cut by 4 bases, the J end by 0 bases, with 7 bases between. Full variable domain (remainder filled in from reference TRBV25-1 and TRBJ1-5): EADIYQTPRYLVIGTGKKITLECSQTMGHDKMYWYQQDPGMELHLIHYSYGVNSTEKGDLSSESTVSRIRTEHFPLTLESARPSHTSQYLCASSGQNSNQPQHFGDGTRLSIL.

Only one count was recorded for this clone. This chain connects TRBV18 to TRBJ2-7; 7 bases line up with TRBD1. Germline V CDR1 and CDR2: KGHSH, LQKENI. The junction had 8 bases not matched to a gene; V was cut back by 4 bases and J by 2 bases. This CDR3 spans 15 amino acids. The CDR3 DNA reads TGTGCCAGCTCACGTACAGGACAGGCTACCTACGAGCAGTACTTC. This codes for CASSRTGQATYEQYF. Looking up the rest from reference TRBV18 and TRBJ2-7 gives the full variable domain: NAGVMQNPRHLVRRRGQEARLRCSPMKGHSHVYWYRQLPEEGLKFMVYLQKENIIDESGMPKERFSAEFPKEGPSILRIQQVVRGDSAAYFCASSRTGQATYEQYFGPGTRLTVT.

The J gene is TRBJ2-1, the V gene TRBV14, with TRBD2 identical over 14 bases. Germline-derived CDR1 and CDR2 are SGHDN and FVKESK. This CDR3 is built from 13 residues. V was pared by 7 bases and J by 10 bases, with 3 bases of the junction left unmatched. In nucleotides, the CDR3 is TGTGCCAGCATGGGACTAGCGGGAGTGGAGCAGTTCTTC. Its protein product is CASMGLAGVEQFF.

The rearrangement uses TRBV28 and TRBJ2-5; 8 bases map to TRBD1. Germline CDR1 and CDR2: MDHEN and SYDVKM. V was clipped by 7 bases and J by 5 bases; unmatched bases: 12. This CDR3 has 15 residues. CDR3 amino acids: CASTPDRVSGETQYF. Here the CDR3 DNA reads TGTGCCAGCACCCCGGACAGGGTATCGGGCGAGACCCAGTACTTC. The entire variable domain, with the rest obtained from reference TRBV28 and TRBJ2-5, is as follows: DVKVTQSSRYLVKRTGEKVFLECVQDMDHENMFWYRQDPGLGLRLIYFSYDVKMKEKGDIPEGYSVSREKKERFSLILESASTNQTSMYLCASTPDRVSGETQYFGPGTRLLVL.

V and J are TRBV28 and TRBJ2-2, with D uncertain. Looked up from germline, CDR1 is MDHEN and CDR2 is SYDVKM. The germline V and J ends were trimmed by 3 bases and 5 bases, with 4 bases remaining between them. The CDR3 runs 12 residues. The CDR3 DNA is TGTGCCAGCAGTTTCGTGACCGGGGAGCTGTTTTTT. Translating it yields CASSFVTGELFF.

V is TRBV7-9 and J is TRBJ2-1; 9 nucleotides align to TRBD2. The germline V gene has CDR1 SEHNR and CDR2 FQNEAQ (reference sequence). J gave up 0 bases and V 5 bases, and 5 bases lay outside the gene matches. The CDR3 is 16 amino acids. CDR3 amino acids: CASSRSGGDSYNEQFF. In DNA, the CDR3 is TGTGCCAGCAGCCGTAGCGGGGGTGACTCCTACAATGAGCAGTTCTTC.

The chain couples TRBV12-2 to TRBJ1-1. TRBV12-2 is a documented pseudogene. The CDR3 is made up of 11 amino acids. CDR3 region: CASFDPLGFFF. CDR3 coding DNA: TGTGCAAGTTTTGACCCCCTTGGGTTTTTCTTT.

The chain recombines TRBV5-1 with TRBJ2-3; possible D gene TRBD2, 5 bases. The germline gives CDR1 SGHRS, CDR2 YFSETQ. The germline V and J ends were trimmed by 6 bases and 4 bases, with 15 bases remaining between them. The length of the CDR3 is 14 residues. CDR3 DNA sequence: TGCGCCAGCAACCCCGGCGGGTTTTCAGATACGCAGTATTTT. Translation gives CASNPGGFSDTQYF.